Listed below are T cell receptor beta chains from one sample, sequenced in a study of T cells in Graves' hyperthyroidism and ophthalmopathy. TCRdb called the multiplex PCR reads again in MiXCR, with one record for every CDR3 protein. The sample comprises roughly 180,000 distinct CDR3 sequences, about a tenth of which are singletons, and about 20% rests with the top ten. Sequencing was performed on blood. The source is a young woman with Graves' hyperthyroidism that later progressed to Graves' ophthalmopathy. CDR3s include the opening cysteine and the closing phenylalanine or tryptophan. Each record gives: J gene, D gene, clone size, V gene, CDR3 DNA, CDR3 protein. D genes are given only for firm matches. Some rows have no size entry. The others give once, few or many, or a class for an expanded clone.

>TRBJ1-2|TRBD1|few|TRBV5-6
TGTGCCAGCAGCTATACCGGGACAGGGGGTGGCTACACCTTC
CASSYTGTGGGYTF
>TRBJ2-5|TRBD2|many|TRBV24-1
TGTGCCACCAGTGATTCCTTAGCGGGAGTAGAGACCCAGTACTTC
CATSDSLAGVETQYF
>TRBJ1-3|NA|NA|TRBV9
TGTGCCAGCAGCGCGCCGGGGACCTCTGGAAACACCATATATTTT
CASSAPGTSGNTIYF
>TRBJ2-1|NA|NA|TRBV6-2/TRBV6-3
TGTGCCAGCCGGGAACTAGGGGTAGGTGAGCAGTTCTTC
CASRELGVGEQFF
>TRBJ2-7|NA|many|TRBV20-1
TGCAGTGCTCCGACAGGTCTTTTGTACGAGCAGTACTTC
CSAPTGLLYEQYF
>TRBJ2-7|NA|many|TRBV6-5
TGTGCCAGCAGTTACTCTCGGGACGGCCCCTACGAGCAGTACTTC
CASSYSRDGPYEQYF
>TRBJ2-7|NA|many|TRBV5-1
TGCGCCAGCAGCCCTAGACAAACGTACGAGCAGTACTTC
CASSPRQTYEQYF
>TRBJ2-1|TRBD2|many|TRBV20-1
TGCAGTGCTAGAGATGGCGGGAGGGCAGGGAATGAGCAGTTCTTC
CSARDGGRAGNEQFF
>TRBJ1-4|NA|few|TRBV4-2
TGTGCCAGCAGCCAACACTGGACGCAGGGTCCTAATGAAAAACTGTTTTTT
CASSQHWTQGPNEKLFF
>TRBJ1-2|NA|many|TRBV28
TGTGCCAGCAGTTTTCCAGGGCGGCACTATGGCTACACCTTC
CASSFPGRHYGYTF
>TRBJ2-1|TRBD1|many|TRBV6-1
TGTGCCAGCAGGAAGGGACAGGGAATTTACAATGAGCAGTTCTTC
CASRKGQGIYNEQFF
>TRBJ2-3|NA|many|TRBV6-6
TGTGCCAGCAGTTACTCCGGGCGGGACACCACAGATACGCAGTATTTT
CASSYSGRDTTDTQYF
>TRBJ1-4|TRBD1|few|TRBV19
TGTGCCAGTAGTTGGGACAGAACTAATGAAAAACTGTTTTTT
CASSWDRTNEKLFF
>TRBJ2-5|NA|many|TRBV19
TGTGCCAGTAAAGGCGACGTAACATGGGAGACCCAGTACTTC
CASKGDVTWETQYF
>TRBJ1-1|NA|many|TRBV12-3/TRBV12-4
TGTGCCAGCAGTTTTGGGGACATGGGCACTGAAGCTTTCTTT
CASSFGDMGTEAFF
>TRBJ1-1|TRBD1|many|TRBV6-1
TGTGCCAGCAGTGAGACAGGGGCTTGGGACACTGAAGCTTTCTTT
CASSETGAWDTEAFF
>TRBJ2-7|NA|NA|TRBV4-1
TGCGCCAGCAGCCAAGAGTGGGGTTGGGAGCAGTACTTC
CASSQEWGWEQYF
>TRBJ1-6|NA|NA|TRBV19
TGTGCCAGTAGTATACGTCATGACGACAGCTCCTATAATTCACCCCTCCACTTT
CASSIRHDDSSYNSPLHF
>TRBJ2-5|NA|NA|TRBV3-1
TGTGCCAGCAGCCTTTTGCAGCGGAAACAAGAGACCCAGTACTTC
CASSLLQRKQETQYF
>TRBJ1-5|NA|many|TRBV2
TGTGCCAGCAGCGAGATAGGGACAATAGGAGGTCAGCCCCAGCATTTT
CASSEIGTIGGQPQHF
>TRBJ2-5|TRBD1|NA|TRBV13
TGTGCCAGCAGCCCCAACAGGGGCGCCTTACAAGAGACCCAGTACTTC
CASSPNRGALQETQYF
>TRBJ2-2|TRBD2|NA|TRBV14
TGTGCCAGCAGCCCAGGACTAGCGGGAGGGGAGCTGTTTTTT
CASSPGLAGGELFF
>TRBJ2-7|NA|NA|TRBV14
TGTGCCAGCAGCCAATATAGAAGTACGAAGCAGTACTTC
CASSQYRSTKQYF
>TRBJ2-1|TRBD2|many|TRBV13
TGTGCCAGCAGCTTACTAGCGGGGGGGCATGTCAATGAGCAGTTCTTC
CASSLLAGGHVNEQFF
>TRBJ1-2|NA|many|TRBV28
TGTGCCAGCAGTCCAGTACATGGGGACGGCTACACCTTC
CASSPVHGDGYTF
>TRBJ2-3|NA|many|TRBV6-6
TGTGCCAGCAGTTACTCGGCTAGGTTTTCAGATACGCAGTATTTT
CASSYSARFSDTQYF
>TRBJ2-1|TRBD1|few|TRBV7-3
TGTGCCAGCAGCCCCGGGACAGAGAAGTGGAGGGAGCAGTTCTTC
CASSPGTEKWREQFF